The 26 T cell receptor beta chains below come from one sample, sequenced in a study of blood T cell repertoires in COVID-19 (dated by TCRdb to between 2020 and 2021). The library was produced with the immunoSEQ multiplex PCR assay. Imported from immuneACCESS, the table was reduced by TCRdb to in-frame sequences with V and J called. These copies leave out some clones; in studies compared against another copy, an unresolved V gene accounts for under half, and the cause of the remainder is not known. The sample profile shows about 260,000 clones; about 85% of them were found once. The ten most abundant clones make up 10% to 15% of the sample. The material sequenced was peripheral blood. The source of these receptors is a human donor in a cohort sampled during active COVID-19.

The chain couples TRBV3-1 (or the pseudogene TRBV3-2) to TRBJ2-5; D is possibly TRBD2 (6 bases). V was clipped by 0 bases and J by 4 bases, with 12 bases between them. Per the germline V gene, CDR1 is LGHDT and CDR2 is YNNKEL (reference sequence). The CDR3 contains 15 residues. The CDR3 DNA sequence: TGTGCCAGCAGCCAAGAACGGGGGTGGGGAGAGACCCAGTACTTC. Residues: CASSQERGWGETQYF.

This clone was picked up a small number of times. The chain carries TRBV28 and TRBJ2-3; tentatively, D is TRBD2 (6 bases). Per germline, CDR1 MDHEN and CDR2 SYDVKM. The CDR3 consists of 14 residues. Trimming cost V 2 bases and J 5 bases, with 11 bases left between them. The CDR3 region has the DNA TGTGCCAGCAGTTTACATTTCGGGGGAGATACGCAGTATTTT. The encoded protein is CASSLHFGGDTQYF.

The chain links TRBV12-3 or TRBV12-4 to TRBJ1-5; tentative D call: TRBD1 (5 bases). Trimming cost V 7 bases and J 6 bases, with 13 bases left between them. The CDR3 runs to 13 residues. The DNA of the CDR3 is TGTGCCAGCAACATCGGGGGGGGTCAGCCCCAGCATTTT. It encodes CASNIGGGQPQHF.

V is TRBV20-1 and J is TRBJ2-7; 10 bases fit TRBD2. The CDR3 length is 17 residues. V shed 3 bases and J 7 bases; nucleotides not matched to a gene: 18. Germline CDR1 DFQATT, CDR2 SNEGSKA (reference sequence). The CDR3 sequence is CSASALAGSHSAWEQYF. CDR3 DNA: TGCAGTGCTAGTGCACTAGCGGGATCCCACTCAGCATGGGAGCAGTACTTC.

The gene calls are TRBV7-9 and TRBJ1-3, with TRBD1 matching over 7 bases. The CDR3 totals 14 residues. CDR1 and CDR2 from the germline V gene are SEHNR and FQNEAQ (reference sequence). Trimming cost V 5 bases and J 4 bases; bases outside gene matches: 5. In DNA, the CDR3 is TGTGCCAGCAGCCAGACAGGGAGGGGAAACACCATATATTTT. This sequence encodes CASSQTGRGNTIYF.

The J gene is TRBJ2-7, the V gene TRBV9; 8 nucleotides line up with TRBD2. Germline V gene data show CDR1 as SGDLS and CDR2 as YYNGEE. The CDR3 covers 16 residues. Trimming removed 0 bases from V and 4 bases from J; junction bases left unmatched: 9. DNA for the CDR3: TGTGCCAGCAGCGTAGGGGGTAGCGGGACCCATTACGAGCAGTACTTC. Its translation: CASSVGGSGTHYEQYF.

The chain's CDR3 is CASSLLGAGNTIYF. CDR3 coding DNA: TGTGCCAGCAGTTTGTTGGGAGCTGGAAACACCATATATTTT. The chain has TRBV27 and TRBJ1-3; D is unresolved. CDR3 length: 14 amino acids. The ends were cut back, 3 bases at V and 2 bases at J, with 8 bases in the middle. Germline V lookup: CDR1 MNHEY, CDR2 SMNVEV (reference sequence).

The chain carries TRBV7-2 and TRBJ2-1, with a tentative D call TRBD2 (5 bases). Germline CDR1 is SGHTA and CDR2 is FQGNSA. V lost 3 bases and J lost 10, with 19 bases in between. The CDR3 is 15 residues long. This CDR3 is CASSFSGGPNVEQFF. The DNA for the CDR3 is TGTGCCAGCAGCTTTTCTGGCGGGCCAAATGTAGAGCAGTTCTTC.

The chain links TRBV7-2 to TRBJ1-2; D perhaps matches TRBD1 (5 bases). The CDR3 extends over 14 amino acids. Looked up from germline, CDR1 is SGHTA and CDR2 is FQGNSA. V lost 7 bases and J lost 3, with 15 bases in between. The CDR3 is CASTPRGAYYGYTF. CDR3 in DNA: TGTGCCAGCACCCCCCGCGGGGCCTACTATGGCTACACCTTC.

V usage is TRBV5-6 and J usage is TRBJ2-7; maybe TRBD2 (6 bases). The CDR3 has 16 amino acids. The V and J ends lost 0 bases and 3 bases respectively, with 16 bases between them. Germline values: CDR1 SGHDT, CDR2 YYEEEE. This CDR3 is CASSLGRGLPFYEQYF. The CDR3 DNA reads as TGTGCCAGCAGCTTGGGGAGGGGTCTACCCTTCTACGAGCAGTACTTC.

The V and J genes are TRBV11-3 and TRBJ2-1; 7 positions match TRBD1. Germline V lookup: CDR1 SGHNT, CDR2 YENEEA. The CDR3 sequence is 12 residues long. Losses at the gene ends were 0 bases for V and 15 bases for J; bases not matched to a gene: 5. In DNA, the CDR3 is TGTGCCAGCAGCTTAGAAACAGGGGTAACGTTCTTC. Translating it yields CASSLETGVTFF.

The genes are TRBV5-1 and TRBJ2-1; D gene unclear. In germline, CDR1 is SGHRS, CDR2 YFSETQ. The CDR3 extends over 15 amino acids. V shed 0 bases and J shed 5 bases, with 12 bases lying between them. CDR3 in amino acids: CASSLVPGSHNEQFF. The CDR3 coding sequence is TGCGCCAGCAGCTTGGTTCCCGGTAGTCACAATGAGCAGTTCTTC. Variable domain in full (rest from reference TRBV5-1 and TRBJ2-1): KAGVTQTPRYLIKTRGQQVTLSCSPISGHRSVSWYQQTPGQGLQFLFEYFSETQRNKGNFPGRFSGRQFSNSRSEMNVSTLELGDSALYLCASSLVPGSHNEQFFGPGTRLTVL.

J is TRBJ1-2 and V is TRBV19; D perhaps matches TRBD1 (6 bases). Trimming took off 5 bases at V and 4 bases at J, with 11 bases between the two ends. The CDR3 runs to 13 residues. Germline V gives CDR1 LNHDA, CDR2 SQIVND (reference sequence). In nucleotides, the CDR3 is TGTGCCAGTAGTGACCGGGACATCTATGGCTACACCTTC. Residues: CASSDRDIYGYTF.

The rearrangement uses TRBV20-1 and TRBJ2-7, with 10 bases lining up with TRBD2. The germline gives CDR1 DFQATT, CDR2 SNEGSKA (reference sequence). The CDR3 contains 14 residues. The junction had 2 bases not matched to a gene; V was cut back by 3 bases and J by 0 bases. CDR3 region: CSASPSGSSYEQYF. For the CDR3, the DNA is TGCAGTGCTAGTCCTAGCGGGAGCTCCTACGAGCAGTACTTC.

The chain is built from TRBV7-8 and TRBJ2-7; D unresolved. The germline V gene has CDR1 SGHVS and CDR2 FQNEAQ. With 2 bases removed from V and 5 bases from J, the gap between germline ends came to 16 bases. This CDR3 spans 15 amino acids. The CDR3: CASSLRPARNDEQYF. The CDR3 DNA reads as TGTGCCAGCAGCTTACGGCCGGCTAGGAACGACGAGCAGTACTTC. Variable domain in full (rest from reference TRBV7-8 and TRBJ2-7): GAGVSQSPRYKVAKRGQDVALRCDPISGHVSLFWYQQALGQGPEFLTYFQNEAQLDKSGLPSDRFFAERPEGSVSTLKIQRTQQEDSAVYLCASSLRPARNDEQYFGPGTRLTVT.

The chain is built from TRBV11-2 and TRBJ1-1; 7 bases fit TRBD1. The CDR3 runs 15 residues. CDR1 SGHAT and CDR2 FQNNGV come from the germline V gene. V lost 0 bases, J lost 2 bases, and 3 bases stayed unmatched. The CDR3 DNA reads TGTGCCAGCAGCTTAGAAACAGGGGCCAACACTGAAGCTTTCTTT. It translates to CASSLETGANTEAFF.

The rearrangement joins TRBV4-3 to TRBJ2-3; TRBD2 matches 7 bases. The CDR3 runs to 14 residues. Germline assignment: CDR1 LGHNA and CDR2 YSLEER. Trimming cost V 4 bases and J 4 bases; bases outside gene matches: 5. CDR3 amino acids: CASSLLAVADTQYF. In nucleotides, the CDR3 is TGCGCCAGCAGCCTCCTAGCGGTCGCAGATACGCAGTATTTT.

This clone was detected only a few times. The chain combines TRBV6-5 with TRBJ1-1, with TRBD1 matching 7 bases. The CDR3 loop spans 11 amino acids. CDR1 is MNHEY, CDR2 SVGAGI, per germline. The junction had 2 bases not matched to a gene; V was cut back by 6 bases and J by 7 bases. CDR3 DNA sequence: TGTGCCAGCAGGGGGACAGTTGAAGCTTTCTTT. It codes for CASRGTVEAFF.

The genes are TRBV18 and TRBJ1-5; perhaps TRBD1 as D (5 bases). Germline V gives CDR1 KGHSH, CDR2 LQKENI. The germline V and J ends were trimmed by 3 bases and 5 bases, with 11 bases remaining between them. This CDR3 is built from 14 residues. The CDR3 region is CASSPSGSDQPQHF. DNA of the CDR3: TGTGCCAGCTCACCTTCAGGGTCGGATCAGCCCCAGCATTTT.

V gene TRBV9 combines with J gene TRBJ2-3; D is possibly TRBD1 (5 bases). The CDR3 sequence is 16 residues long. The ends were cut back, 0 bases at V and 4 bases at J, with 15 bases in the middle. Germline CDR1 reads SGDLS; CDR2 reads YYNGEE. The CDR3 DNA sequence: TGTGCCAGCAGCGTAGAAGTAGGCAGGGCCCCAGATACGCAGTATTTT. As protein: CASSVEVGRAPDTQYF.

The chain combines TRBV11-2 with TRBJ2-7; D gene ambiguous. The CDR3 totals 14 residues. The V gene lost 0 bases and the J gene lost 0 bases, with 6 bases spanning the gap. Germline lookup yields CDR1 SGHAT and CDR2 FQNNGV. CDR3 bases: TGTGCCAGCAGCTTAGAGGCGGCCTCCTACGAGCAGTACTTC. It is translated as CASSLEAASYEQYF.

This clone was seen a single time. This chain joins TRBV5-4 and TRBJ2-5; tentative D call: TRBD1 (5 bases). Germline loops: CDR1 SGHNT, CDR2 YYREEE (reference sequence). V gave up 4 bases and J gave up 1 base, with 8 bases separating them. The length of the CDR3 is 13 residues. CDR3 DNA sequence: TGTGCCAGCAGCACACAGGCCCAAGAGACCCAGTACTTC. Its translation: CASSTQAQETQYF.

The rearrangement uses TRBV5-1 and TRBJ1-1; 8 positions agree with TRBD1. In germline, CDR1 is SGHRS, CDR2 YFSETQ. With V trimmed by 5 bases and J by 1 base, 4 bases remained unmatched. There are 14 residues in the CDR3. The DNA for the CDR3 is TGCGCCAGCAGGACCGGACAGGGGAACACTGAAGCTTTCTTT. This gives the protein CASRTGQGNTEAFF.

This rearrangement joins TRBV3-1 (or the pseudogene TRBV3-2) to TRBJ1-4; no reliable D call. Trimming took off 2 bases at V and 8 bases at J, with 3 bases between the two ends. Germline CDR1 reads LGHDT; CDR2 reads YNNKEL (reference sequence). This CDR3 is 11 amino acids long. Written as DNA, the CDR3 is TGTGCCAGCAGCCAACAGGAAAAACTGTTTTTT. Amino acids: CASSQQEKLFF.

V is TRBV30 and J is TRBJ2-1; TRBD2 matches at 10 bases. Germline CDR1 GTSNPN, CDR2 SVGIG (reference sequence). The CDR3 is 14 amino acids. With 2 bases clipped from V and 7 bases from J, the junction kept 5 bases outside the gene matches. CDR3 sequence (DNA): TGTGCCTGGAGTCGCGATAGCGGGAGGAATGAGCAGTTCTTC. Its protein is CAWSRDSGRNEQFF.

The chain uses TRBV30 and TRBJ2-3; D not resolved. CDR3 length: 15 residues. Germline-derived CDR1 and CDR2 are GTSNPN and SVGIG (reference sequence). Trimming shortened V by 1 base and J by 2 bases, and 13 bases separated the two germline ends. DNA of the CDR3: TGTGCCTGGAGTGCTGATGCGGTACCCACAGATACGCAGTATTTT. Amino acid sequence: CAWSADAVPTDTQYF.